The source of this T cell receptor (beta chain) is a study of control samples from healthy donors and cancer patients. This clone appeared a single time. Germline CDR1 MDHEN, CDR2 SYDVKM. Trimming cost V 3 bases and J 9 bases, with 15 bases left between them. The CDR3 has 15 amino acids. Produced via immunoSEQ multiplex PCR; TCRdb's table is partial and in-frame only. The sample lists more than 100,000 clones, approximately 89% seen once, with 7.8% in the top ten. The receptor was derived from a woman aged 18-29 years in good health. This chain connects TRBV28 to TRBJ1-6, with D perhaps matching TRBD1 (5 bases). The sample taken for sequencing was blood. CDR3 sequence (DNA): TGTGCCAGCAGTTTCGGAACGTTGGGGGGTTCACCCCTCCACTTT. It encodes CASSFGTLGGSPLHF.